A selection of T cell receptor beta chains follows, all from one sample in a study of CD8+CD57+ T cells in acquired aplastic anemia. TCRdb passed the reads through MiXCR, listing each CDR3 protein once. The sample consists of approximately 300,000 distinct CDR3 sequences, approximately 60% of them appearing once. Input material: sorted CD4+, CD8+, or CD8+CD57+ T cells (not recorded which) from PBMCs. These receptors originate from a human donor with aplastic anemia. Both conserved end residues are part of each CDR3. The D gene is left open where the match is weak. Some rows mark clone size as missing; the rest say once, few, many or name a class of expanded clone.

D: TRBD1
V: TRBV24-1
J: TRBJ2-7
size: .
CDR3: CATSAGQGNEQYF
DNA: TGTGCCACCAGTGCGGGACAGGGTAACGAGCAGTACTTC

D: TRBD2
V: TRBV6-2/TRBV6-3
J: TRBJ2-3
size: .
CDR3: CASSYDPSGRSTDTQYF
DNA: TGTGCCAGCAGTTACGATCCTAGCGGGAGGAGCACAGATACGCAGTATTTT

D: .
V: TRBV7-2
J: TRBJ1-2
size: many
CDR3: CASSRQKNYGYTF
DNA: TGTGCCAGCAGCCGACAGAAAAACTATGGCTACACCTTC

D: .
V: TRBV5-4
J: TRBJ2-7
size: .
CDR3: CASSQGIEQYF
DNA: TGTGCCAGCAGCCAGGGGATCGAGCAGTACTTC

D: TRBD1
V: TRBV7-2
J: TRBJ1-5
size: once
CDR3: CASSLTGGARPQHF
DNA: TGTGCCAGCAGCCTGACAGGGGGAGCTCGGCCCCAGCATTTT

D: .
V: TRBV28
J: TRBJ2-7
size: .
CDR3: CATEGVSYEQYF
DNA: TGTGCCACCGAGGGGGTCTCCTACGAGCAGTACTTC

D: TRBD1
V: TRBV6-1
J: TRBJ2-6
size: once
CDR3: CASTQQGAGNTEAF
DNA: TGTGCCAGCACCCAACAGGGGGCGGGGAACACTGAAGCTTTC

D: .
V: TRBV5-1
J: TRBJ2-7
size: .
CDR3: CASSLVAGGGCEQNF
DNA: TGCGCCAGCAGCTTGGTTGCAGGGGGAGGCTGCGAGCAGAACTTC

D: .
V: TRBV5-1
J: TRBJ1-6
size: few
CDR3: CASAPGTTNSPLHF
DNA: TGCGCCAGCGCTCCCGGGACTACGAATTCACCCCTCCACTTT

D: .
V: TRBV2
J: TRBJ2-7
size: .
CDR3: CVSSEENYEQYF
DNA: TGTGTCAGCAGTGAAGAGAATTACGAGCAGTACTTC

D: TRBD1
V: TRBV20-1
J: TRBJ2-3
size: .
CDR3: CSASLRDRNTQYF
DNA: TGCAGTGCTAGCCTCCGGGACAGAAATACGCAGTATTTT

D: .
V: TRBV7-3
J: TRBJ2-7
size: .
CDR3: CASSLRAGGVDEQYF
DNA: TGTGCCAGCAGCTTAAGGGCCGGCGGAGTCGACGAGCAGTACTTC

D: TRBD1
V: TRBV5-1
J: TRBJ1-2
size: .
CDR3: CASSLDEGTADGYTF
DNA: TGCGCCAGCAGCTTGGACGAGGGGACAGCGGATGGCTACACCTTC

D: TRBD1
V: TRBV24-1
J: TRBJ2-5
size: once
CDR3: CATSDRQGRETQYF
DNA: TGTGCCACCAGTGATCGACAGGGGAGGGAGACCCAGTACTTC

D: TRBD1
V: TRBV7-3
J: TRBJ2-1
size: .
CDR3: CASRTGGTNEQFF
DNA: TGTGCCAGCCGGACAGGGGGGACGAATGAGCAGTTCTTC

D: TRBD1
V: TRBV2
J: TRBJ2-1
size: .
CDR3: CASKGQGFNEQFF
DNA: TGTGCCAGCAAGGGACAGGGGTTCAATGAGCAGTTCTTC

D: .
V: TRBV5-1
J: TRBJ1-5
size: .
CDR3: CASSLLSGSNQPQHF
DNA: TGCGCCAGCAGCTTGTTGTCGGGGAGCAATCAGCCCCAGCATTTT

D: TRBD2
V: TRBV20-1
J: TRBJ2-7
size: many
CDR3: CSARDGTSGRSEQYF
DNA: TGCAGTGCTAGGGACGGGACTAGCGGGAGGAGCGAGCAGTACTTC

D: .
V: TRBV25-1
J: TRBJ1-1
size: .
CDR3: CASAPRGYLTEAFF
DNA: TGTGCCAGTGCCCCAAGGGGGTATCTCACTGAAGCTTTCTTT

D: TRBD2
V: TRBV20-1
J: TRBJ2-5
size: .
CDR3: CSASGRASGETQYF
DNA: TGCAGTGCTAGCGGGAGGGCCAGCGGGGAGACCCAGTACTTC

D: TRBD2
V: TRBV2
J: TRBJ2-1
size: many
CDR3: CASSGTSGVEQFF
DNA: TGTGCCAGCAGCGGGACTAGCGGGGTTGAGCAGTTCTTC

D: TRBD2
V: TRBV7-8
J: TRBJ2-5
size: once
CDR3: CASSPSTSGGEETQYF
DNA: TGTGCCAGCAGCCCATCGACTAGCGGGGGGGAAGAGACCCAGTACTTC

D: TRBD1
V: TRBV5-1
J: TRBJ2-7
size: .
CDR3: CASSLIQGYEQYF
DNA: TGCGCCAGCAGCTTGATACAGGGGTACGAGCAGTACTTC

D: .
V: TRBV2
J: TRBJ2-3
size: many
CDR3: CASSEALGGRDTQYF
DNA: TGTGCCAGCAGTGAAGCGCTTGGGGGGAGGGATACGCAGTATTTT

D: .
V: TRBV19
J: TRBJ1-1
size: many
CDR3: CASRHRTANTEAFF
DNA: TGTGCCAGTAGACACCGGACAGCGAACACTGAAGCTTTCTTT